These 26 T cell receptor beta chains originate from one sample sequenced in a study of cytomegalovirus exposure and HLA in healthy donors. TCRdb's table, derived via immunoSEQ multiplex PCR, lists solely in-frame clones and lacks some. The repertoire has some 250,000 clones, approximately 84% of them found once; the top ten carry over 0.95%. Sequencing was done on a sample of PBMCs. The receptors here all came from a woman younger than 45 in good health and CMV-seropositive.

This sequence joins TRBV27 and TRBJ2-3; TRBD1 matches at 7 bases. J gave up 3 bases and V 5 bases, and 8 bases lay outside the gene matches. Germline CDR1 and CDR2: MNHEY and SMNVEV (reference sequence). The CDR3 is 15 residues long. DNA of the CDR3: TGTGCCAGCAGTCCGATTCGACAGGGAACAGATACGCAGTATTTT. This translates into CASSPIRQGTDTQYF.

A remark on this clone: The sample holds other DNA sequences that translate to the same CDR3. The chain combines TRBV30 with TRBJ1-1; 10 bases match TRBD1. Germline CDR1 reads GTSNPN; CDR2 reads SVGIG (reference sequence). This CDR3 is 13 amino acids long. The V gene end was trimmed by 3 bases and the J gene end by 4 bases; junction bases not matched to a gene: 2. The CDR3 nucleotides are TGTGCCTGGAGCAGGACAGGGGGCACTGAAGCTTTCTTT. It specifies CAWSRTGGTEAFF.

CDR3 sequence: CSVGRDGEAFF. In nucleotides, the CDR3 is TGCAGCGTGGGCCGTGACGGTGAAGCTTTCTTT. The chain carries TRBV29-1 and TRBJ1-1; D gene unclear. Trimming took off 6 bases at V and 7 bases at J, with 12 bases between the two ends. CDR3 size: 11 residues. From germline, CDR1 is SQVTM and CDR2 ANQGSEA.

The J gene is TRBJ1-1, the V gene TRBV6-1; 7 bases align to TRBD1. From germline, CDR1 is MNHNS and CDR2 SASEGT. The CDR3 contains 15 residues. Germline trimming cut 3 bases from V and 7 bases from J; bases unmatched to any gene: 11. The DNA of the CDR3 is TGTGCCAGCAGTGATGACAGGGCTTTTCCCCTTGAAGCTTTCTTT. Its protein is CASSDDRAFPLEAFF.

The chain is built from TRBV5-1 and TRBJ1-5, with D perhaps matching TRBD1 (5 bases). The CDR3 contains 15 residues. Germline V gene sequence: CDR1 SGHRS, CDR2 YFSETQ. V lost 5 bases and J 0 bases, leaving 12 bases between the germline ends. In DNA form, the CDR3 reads TGCGCCAGCAGGCGAACGACAGATAGCAATCAGCCCCAGCATTTT. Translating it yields CASRRTTDSNQPQHF.

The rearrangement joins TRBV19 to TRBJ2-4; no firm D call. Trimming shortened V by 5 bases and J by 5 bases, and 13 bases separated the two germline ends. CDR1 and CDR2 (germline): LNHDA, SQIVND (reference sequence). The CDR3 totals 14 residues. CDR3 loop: CASSPARSQNIQYF. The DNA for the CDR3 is TGTGCCAGTAGTCCTGCACGGAGCCAAAACATTCAGTACTTC.

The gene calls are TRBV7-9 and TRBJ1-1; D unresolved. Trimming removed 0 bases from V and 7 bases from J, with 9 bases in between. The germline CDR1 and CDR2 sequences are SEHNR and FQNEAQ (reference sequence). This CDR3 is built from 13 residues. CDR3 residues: CASSLAQAHEAFF. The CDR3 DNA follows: TGTGCCAGCAGCTTAGCGCAGGCGCATGAAGCTTTCTTT.

Here the CDR3 DNA reads TGTGCCGAGTCTACAGGGGACGAAAAACTGTTTTTT. Its protein product is CAESTGDEKLFF. V usage is TRBV14 and J usage is TRBJ1-4; 7 bases line up with TRBD1. This CDR3 contains 12 residues. The junction had 8 bases not matched to a gene; V was cut back by 11 bases and J by 8 bases. Per the germline V gene, CDR1 is SGHDN and CDR2 is FVKESK.

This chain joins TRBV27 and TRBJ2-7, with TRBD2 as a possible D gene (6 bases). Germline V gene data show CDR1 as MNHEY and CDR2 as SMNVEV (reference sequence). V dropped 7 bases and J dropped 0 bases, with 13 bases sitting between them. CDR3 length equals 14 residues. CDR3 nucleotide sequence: TGTGCCAGCAAAGAGGGACTTATCTCCTACGAGCAGTACTTC. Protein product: CASKEGLISYEQYF.

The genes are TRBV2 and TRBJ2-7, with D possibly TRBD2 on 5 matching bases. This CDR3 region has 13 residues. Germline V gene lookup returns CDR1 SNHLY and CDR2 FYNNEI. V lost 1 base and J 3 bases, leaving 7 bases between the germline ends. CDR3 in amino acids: CASSEGAVYEQYF. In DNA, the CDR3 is TGTGCCAGCAGTGAAGGAGCGGTCTACGAGCAGTACTTC.

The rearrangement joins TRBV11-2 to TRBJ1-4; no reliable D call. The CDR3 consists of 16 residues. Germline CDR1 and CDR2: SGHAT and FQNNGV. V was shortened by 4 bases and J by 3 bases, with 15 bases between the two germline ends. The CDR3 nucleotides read TGTGCCAGCAGCTCCATCAAGGAGCGGGCTAATGAAAAACTGTTTTTT. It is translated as CASSSIKERANEKLFF.

The CDR3 DNA reads TGTGCCAGCAGCGTGACTAGCGGGAGGACAGATACGCAGTATTTT. The encoded protein is CASSVTSGRTDTQYF. The chain combines TRBV7-8 with TRBJ2-3; TRBD2 matches at 13 bases. Germline assignment: CDR1 SGHVS and CDR2 FQNEAQ. V dropped 5 bases and J dropped 3; count of bases not matched to a gene: 2. The CDR3 spans 15 residues.

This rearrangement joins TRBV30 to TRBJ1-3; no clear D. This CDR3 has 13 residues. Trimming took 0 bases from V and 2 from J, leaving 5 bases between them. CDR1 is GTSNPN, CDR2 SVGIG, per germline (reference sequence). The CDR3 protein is CAWSVTAGNTIYF. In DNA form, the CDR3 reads TGTGCCTGGAGTGTTACTGCTGGAAACACCATATATTTT.

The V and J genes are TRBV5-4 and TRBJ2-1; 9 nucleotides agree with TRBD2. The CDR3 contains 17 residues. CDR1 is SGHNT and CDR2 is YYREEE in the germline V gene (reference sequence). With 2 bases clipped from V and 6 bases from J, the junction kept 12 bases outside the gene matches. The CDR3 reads CASSLPIAGVGFNEQFF. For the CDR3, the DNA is TGTGCCAGCAGCTTACCCATAGCGGGAGTGGGTTTCAATGAGCAGTTCTTC.

In DNA form, the CDR3 reads TGCAGCGCCGGAATGACAGGGGGGACCTATGGCTACACCTTC. Encoded protein: CSAGMTGGTYGYTF. The chain recombines TRBV29-1 with TRBJ1-2; 9 bases line up with TRBD1. The CDR3 is 14 residues long. The germline V gene has CDR1 SQVTM and CDR2 ANQGSEA. Unmatched junction bases numbered 10, after V lost 7 bases and J lost 4 bases. The whole variable domain, filled in from reference TRBV29-1 and TRBJ1-2, reads SAVISQKPSRDICQRGTSLTIQCQVDSQVTMMFWYRQQPGQSLTLIATANQGSEATYESGFVIDKFPISRPNLTFSTLTVSNMSPEDSSIYLCSAGMTGGTYGYTFGSGTRLTVV.

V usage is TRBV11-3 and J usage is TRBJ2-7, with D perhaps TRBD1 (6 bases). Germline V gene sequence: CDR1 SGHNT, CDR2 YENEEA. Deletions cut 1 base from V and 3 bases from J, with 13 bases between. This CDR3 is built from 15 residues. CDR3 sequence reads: CASSLAGTTHYEQYF. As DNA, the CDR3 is TGTGCCAGCAGCTTAGCCGGGACAACTCACTACGAGCAGTACTTC.

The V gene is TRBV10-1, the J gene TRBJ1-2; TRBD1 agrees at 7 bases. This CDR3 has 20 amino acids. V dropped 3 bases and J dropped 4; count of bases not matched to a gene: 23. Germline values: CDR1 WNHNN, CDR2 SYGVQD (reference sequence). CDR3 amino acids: CASSDRELGQEESVVYGYTF. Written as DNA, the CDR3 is TGCGCCAGCAGTGACCGAGAATTAGGACAGGAGGAATCAGTGGTCTATGGCTACACCTTC.

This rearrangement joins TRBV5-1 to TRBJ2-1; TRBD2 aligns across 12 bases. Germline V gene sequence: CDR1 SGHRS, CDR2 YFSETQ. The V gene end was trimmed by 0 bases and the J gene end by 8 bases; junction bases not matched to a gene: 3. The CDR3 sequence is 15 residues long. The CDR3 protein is CASSLGASGGDEQFF. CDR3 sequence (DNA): TGCGCCAGCAGCTTGGGCGCTAGCGGGGGGGATGAGCAGTTCTTC. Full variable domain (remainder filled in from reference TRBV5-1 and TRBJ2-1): KAGVTQTPRYLIKTRGQQVTLSCSPISGHRSVSWYQQTPGQGLQFLFEYFSETQRNKGNFPGRFSGRQFSNSRSEMNVSTLELGDSALYLCASSLGASGGDEQFFGPGTRLTVL.

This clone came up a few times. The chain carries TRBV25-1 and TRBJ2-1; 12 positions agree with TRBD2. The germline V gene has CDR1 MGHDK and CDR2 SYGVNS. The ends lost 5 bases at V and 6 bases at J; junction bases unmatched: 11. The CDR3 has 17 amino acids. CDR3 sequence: CASSSKGLAGGANEQFF. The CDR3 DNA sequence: TGTGCCAGCAGTTCAAAGGGGCTAGCGGGGGGGGCCAATGAGCAGTTCTTC.

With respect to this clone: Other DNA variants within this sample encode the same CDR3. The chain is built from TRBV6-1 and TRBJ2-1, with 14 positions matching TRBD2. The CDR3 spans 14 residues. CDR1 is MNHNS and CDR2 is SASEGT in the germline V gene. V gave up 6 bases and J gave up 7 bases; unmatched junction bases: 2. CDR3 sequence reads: CASSRLAGGNEQFF. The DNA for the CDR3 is TGTGCCAGCAGCAGACTAGCGGGAGGGAATGAGCAGTTCTTC.

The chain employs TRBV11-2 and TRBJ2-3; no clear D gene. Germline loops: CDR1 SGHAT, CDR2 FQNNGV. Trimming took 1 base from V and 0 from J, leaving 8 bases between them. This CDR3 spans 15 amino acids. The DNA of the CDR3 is TGTGCCAGCAGCTTAGTTAGCTCTAGCACAGATACGCAGTATTTT. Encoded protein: CASSLVSSSTDTQYF.

The CDR3 nucleotides are TGTGCCAGCAGTCTATTAGTGAGCTCCTACAATGAGCAGTTCTTC. It encodes CASSLLVSSYNEQFF. The chain combines TRBV25-1 with TRBJ2-1; D uncertain. Germline values: CDR1 MGHDK, CDR2 SYGVNS. This CDR3 contains 15 residues. V was trimmed by 5 bases and J by 0 bases, leaving 11 bases between them.

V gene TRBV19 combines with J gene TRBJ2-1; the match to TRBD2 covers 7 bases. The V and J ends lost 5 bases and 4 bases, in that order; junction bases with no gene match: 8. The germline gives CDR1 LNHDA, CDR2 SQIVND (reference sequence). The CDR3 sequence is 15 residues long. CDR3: CASSPRRENYNEQFF. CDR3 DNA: TGTGCCAGTAGTCCTAGGCGGGAGAATTACAATGAGCAGTTCTTC. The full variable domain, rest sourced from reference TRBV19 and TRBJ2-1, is DGGITQSPKYLFRKEGQNVTLSCEQNLNHDAMYWYRQDPGQGLRLIYYSQIVNDFQKGDIAEGYSVSREKKESFPLTVTSAQKNPTAFYLCASSPRRENYNEQFFGPGTRLTVL.

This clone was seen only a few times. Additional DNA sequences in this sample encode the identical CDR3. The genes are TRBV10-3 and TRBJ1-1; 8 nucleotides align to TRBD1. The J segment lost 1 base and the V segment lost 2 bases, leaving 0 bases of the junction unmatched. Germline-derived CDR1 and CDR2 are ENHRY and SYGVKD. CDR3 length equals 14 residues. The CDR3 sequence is CAISEDRGNTEAFF. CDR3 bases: TGTGCCATCAGTGAGGACAGGGGGAACACTGAAGCTTTCTTT.

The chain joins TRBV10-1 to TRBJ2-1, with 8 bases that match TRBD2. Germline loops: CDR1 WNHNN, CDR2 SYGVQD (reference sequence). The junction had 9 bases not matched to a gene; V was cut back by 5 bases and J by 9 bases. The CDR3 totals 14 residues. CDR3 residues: CASSSSGSRSEQFF. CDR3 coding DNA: TGCGCCAGCAGTTCCAGCGGGAGTCGCAGTGAGCAGTTCTTC.

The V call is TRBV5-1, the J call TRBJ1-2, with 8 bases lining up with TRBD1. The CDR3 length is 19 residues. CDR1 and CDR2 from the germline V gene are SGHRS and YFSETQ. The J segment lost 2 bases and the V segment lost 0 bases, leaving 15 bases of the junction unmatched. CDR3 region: CASSLGSFDRGRQNYGYTF. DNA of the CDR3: TGCGCCAGCAGCTTGGGGTCTTTTGACAGGGGAAGGCAAAACTATGGCTACACCTTC.